This T cell receptor beta chain was captured by sequencing in a study of T cells in localized non-small cell lung cancer. TCRdb keeps only in-frame clones here, not all; method: immunoSEQ multiplex PCR. The repertoire holds approximately 80,000 clones, with 75% to 85% as singletons. Germline-derived CDR1 and CDR2 are SQVTM and ANQGSEA. With 6 bases clipped from V and 6 bases from J, the junction kept 10 bases outside the gene matches. The CDR3 consists of 13 residues. The sample holds a few counts of this clone. This specimen consisted of peripheral blood, obtained before any cancer treatment. This chain joins TRBV29-1 and TRBJ2-7, with 8 bases aligning to TRBD1. This sequence originates from an older female donor with stage I lung adenocarcinoma. The CDR3 DNA reads TGCAGCGTCTGGACAGGGACCCGGGGCGAGCAGTACTTC. The encoded protein is CSVWTGTRGEQYF.